Below, 13 T cell receptor beta chains from the same sample are listed, as sequenced in a study of OX40 agonist ivuxolimab in advanced cancers. TCRdb's table, derived via immunoSEQ multiplex PCR, lists solely in-frame clones and lacks some. Among around 130,000 clones listed, 93% were seen once. The specimen comprised CD4+ or CD8+ T cells sorted from blood, sampled in a trial of the OX40 agonist ivuxolimab. These receptors all come from an adult with an advanced solid tumor such as melanoma, head and neck, liver or kidney cancer.

This rearrangement joins TRBV11-3 to TRBJ2-1, with TRBD2 as a possible D gene (5 bases). Trimming removed 1 base from V and 0 bases from J, with 10 bases in between. The germline V gene has CDR1 SGHNT and CDR2 YENEEA. The CDR3 extends over 16 amino acids. In DNA, the CDR3 is TGTGCCAGCAGCTTAGCTCGAGCGGACTCCTACAATGAGCAGTTCTTC. It encodes CASSLARADSYNEQFF.

The rearrangement uses TRBV23-1 and TRBJ2-2; TRBD2 matches at 13 bases. TRBV23-1 falls under the ORF class, with uncertain function. With V trimmed by 2 bases and J by 5 bases, 5 bases remained unmatched. The CDR3 has 17 residues. Here the CDR3 DNA reads TGCGCCAGCAGTCAACCCACTAGCGGGAGGGCAACCGGGGAGCTGTTTTTT. Translated, it gives CASSQPTSGRATGELFF.

The chain's CDR3 is CASSSTPSIAGVWNEQFF. The DNA of the CDR3 is TGTGCCAGCAGCTCTACACCCTCCATAGCGGGAGTGTGGAATGAGCAGTTCTTC. The chain uses TRBV7-6 and TRBJ2-1, with 9 positions matching TRBD2. The V segment lost 4 bases and the J segment 7 bases; nucleotides outside the gene matches: 17. CDR1 is SGHVS and CDR2 is FNYEAQ in the germline V gene. The CDR3 length is 18 residues.

V and J are TRBV28 and TRBJ1-1; D not certain. From germline, CDR1 is MDHEN and CDR2 SYDVKM. The CDR3 covers 13 residues. The V and J ends lost 6 bases and 4 bases respectively, with 12 bases between them. The CDR3 bases are TGTGCCAGCAGGCTACCCCTAAGCACTGAAGCTTTCTTT. Protein product: CASRLPLSTEAFF. The entire variable domain, with the rest obtained from reference TRBV28 and TRBJ1-1, is as follows: DVKVTQSSRYLVKRTGEKVFLECVQDMDHENMFWYRQDPGLGLRLIYFSYDVKMKEKGDIPEGYSVSREKKERFSLILESASTNQTSMYLCASRLPLSTEAFFGQGTRLTVV.

V usage is TRBV29-1 and J usage is TRBJ2-3; D is perhaps TRBD2 (5 bases). The germline V gene encodes CDR1 SQVTM and CDR2 ANQGSEA. This CDR3 comprises 16 residues. Trimming cost V 0 bases and J 2 bases, with 15 bases left between them. CDR3 sequence: CSVEDKWLATTDTQYF. The CDR3 DNA reads as TGCAGCGTTGAAGATAAGTGGCTAGCAACCACAGATACGCAGTATTTT.

The chain links TRBV9 to TRBJ2-2; D remains ambiguous. Germline V lookup: CDR1 SGDLS, CDR2 YYNGEE. Trimming removed 2 bases from V and 4 bases from J, with 6 bases in between. The CDR3 extends over 13 amino acids. CDR3 in amino acids: CASSVRVTGELFF. CDR3 nucleotide sequence: TGTGCCAGCAGCGTTAGGGTCACCGGGGAGCTGTTTTTT. The full variable domain, its missing parts supplied by reference TRBV9 and TRBJ2-2, is DSGVTQTPKHLITATGQRVTLRCSPRSGDLSVYWYQQSLDQGLQFLIQYYNGEERAKGNILERFSAQQFPDLHSELNLSSLELGDSALYFCASSVRVTGELFFGEGSRLTVL.

The chain recombines TRBV9 with TRBJ2-4; the match to TRBD2 covers 12 bases. V trimming: 4 bases; J trimming: 8 bases; junction bases outside the gene matches: 7. Germline CDR1 and CDR2: SGDLS and YYNGEE. The CDR3 extends over 15 amino acids. CDR3 sequence: CASSPQLAGGHIQYF. The CDR3 DNA is TGTGCCAGCAGCCCCCAACTAGCGGGAGGACACATTCAGTACTTC.

The V call is TRBV28, the J call TRBJ1-1; D gene ambiguous. Trimming removed 5 bases from V and 4 bases from J, with 8 bases in between. Germline V lookup: CDR1 MDHEN, CDR2 SYDVKM. The CDR3 extends over 12 amino acids. The chain's CDR3 is CASSPLITEAFF. CDR3 DNA: TGTGCCAGCAGTCCTCTAATCACTGAAGCTTTCTTT.

The chain carries TRBV9 and TRBJ1-4; D call uncertain. The CDR3 sequence is 14 residues long. Germline V CDR1 and CDR2: SGDLS, YYNGEE. V dropped 4 bases and J dropped 10 bases, with 17 bases sitting between them. The CDR3 protein is CASSPSSTERKLFF. The CDR3 DNA follows: TGTGCCAGCAGCCCGAGCTCCACAGAGAGAAAACTGTTTTTT.

This chain links TRBV18 with TRBJ2-7, with TRBD1 as a possible D gene (6 bases). The CDR3 totals 13 residues. The germline gives CDR1 KGHSH, CDR2 LQKENI. Trimming stripped 8 bases from V and 3 bases from J, with 14 bases between. The CDR3 region has the DNA TGTGCCAGCGCGACCGGACAGATCTACGAGCAGTACTTC. Amino acids: CASATGQIYEQYF.

This clone came up a few times. V usage is TRBV27 and J usage is TRBJ1-5, with D maybe TRBD1 (5 bases). Germline values: CDR1 MNHEY, CDR2 SMNVEV (reference sequence). The CDR3 loop spans 12 amino acids. The V gene lost 11 bases and the J gene lost 5 bases, with 13 bases spanning the gap. CDR3 DNA sequence: TGTGCCTCGGGGCAGGGCGATCAGCCCCAGCATTTT. Amino acids: CASGQGDQPQHF.

V and J are TRBV19 and TRBJ2-1, with D unresolved. V shed 7 bases and J shed 4 bases, with 8 bases lying between them. CDR1 is LNHDA and CDR2 is SQIVND in the germline V gene (reference sequence). The CDR3 sequence is 12 residues long. CDR3 in DNA: TGTGCCAGTAAAGACTTTTACAATGAGCAGTTCTTC. It codes for CASKDFYNEQFF.

The genes are TRBV5-8 and TRBJ1-2; D gene unclear. Germline CDR1 is SGHTS and CDR2 is YDEGEE. The V end was cut by 4 bases, the J end by 8 bases, with 18 bases between. The CDR3 extends over 14 amino acids. DNA of the CDR3: TGTGCCAGCAGCCGGAGAAGCGGGGATGGGGGCTACACCTTC. Translated: CASSRRSGDGGYTF.